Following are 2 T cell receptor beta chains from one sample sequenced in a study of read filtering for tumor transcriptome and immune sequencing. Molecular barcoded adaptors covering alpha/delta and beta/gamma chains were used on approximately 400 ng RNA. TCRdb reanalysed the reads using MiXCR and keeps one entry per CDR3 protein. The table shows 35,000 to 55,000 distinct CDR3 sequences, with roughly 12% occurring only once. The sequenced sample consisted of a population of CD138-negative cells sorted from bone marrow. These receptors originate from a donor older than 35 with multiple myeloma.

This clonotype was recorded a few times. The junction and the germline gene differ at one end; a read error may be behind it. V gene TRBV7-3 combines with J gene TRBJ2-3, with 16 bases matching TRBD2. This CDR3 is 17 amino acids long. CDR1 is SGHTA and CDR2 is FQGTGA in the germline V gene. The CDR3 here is CASSIGTSGRAGDTLYF. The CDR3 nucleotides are TGTGCCAGCAGCATCGGGACTAGCGGGAGGGCGGGAGATACGCTGTATTTT. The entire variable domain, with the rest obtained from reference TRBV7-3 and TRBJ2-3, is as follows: GAGVSQTPSNKVTEKGKYVELRCDPISGHTALYWYRQSLGQGPEFLIYFQGTGAADDSGLPNDRFFAVRPEGSVSTLKIQRTERGDSAVYLCASSIGTSGRAGDTLYFGPGTRLTVL.

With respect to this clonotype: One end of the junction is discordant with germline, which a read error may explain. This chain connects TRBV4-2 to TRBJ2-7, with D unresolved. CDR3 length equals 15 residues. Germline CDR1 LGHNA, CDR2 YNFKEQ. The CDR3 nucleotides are TGTGCCAGCAGTCTCACAAGATCATCCCTGTACGAGCGGTACTTC. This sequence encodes CASSLTRSSLYERYF.